The 30 T cell receptor beta chains below all came from one sample that was sequenced in a study of control samples from healthy donors and cancer patients. Measured with immunoSEQ multiplex PCR; TCRdb has only the in-frame clones, and not every one. This table holds tens of thousands of clones, around 87% found once. The sequenced sample consisted of PBMCs. Every receptor here comes from a woman in her forties or fifties with head and neck cancer.

The chain combines TRBV21-1 with TRBJ1-1. TRBV21-1 is assigned pseudogene status. There are 14 residues in the CDR3. The CDR3: CASSKLGGGTEAFF. The CDR3 DNA reads TGTGCCAGCAGCAAATTGGGGGGAGGCACTGAAGCTTTCTTT.

V usage is TRBV18 and J usage is TRBJ2-3; 11 nucleotides align to TRBD2. Germline values: CDR1 KGHSH, CDR2 LQKENI. The trim removed 0 bases at V and 4 bases at J, leaving 3 bases unmatched. This CDR3 contains 16 residues. CDR3 region: CASSPPGSGGADTQYF. DNA for the CDR3: TGTGCCAGCTCACCACCGGGTAGCGGGGGGGCAGATACGCAGTATTTT.

The V gene is TRBV7-2, the J gene TRBJ1-1, with 9 bases matching TRBD1. Per germline, CDR1 SGHTA and CDR2 FQGNSA. This CDR3 comprises 15 residues. V shed 3 bases and J 1 base; nucleotides not matched to a gene: 3. The CDR3 region is CASSFRDRANTEAFF. The CDR3, as DNA: TGTGCCAGCAGCTTCCGGGACAGGGCGAACACTGAAGCTTTCTTT.

The chain is built from TRBV19 and TRBJ2-1; a possible D gene is TRBD1 (5 bases). CDR1 and CDR2 (germline): LNHDA, SQIVND (reference sequence). Between the trimmed V and J ends, which lost 8 bases and 6 bases, there was a span of 20 bases. This CDR3 has 15 amino acids. The CDR3 DNA reads TGTGCCAGTTACGCAGGGCCCCCGGTGAGCAATGAGCAGTTCTTC. Amino acids: CASYAGPPVSNEQFF.

The gene calls are TRBV6-5 and TRBJ1-2; possibly TRBD1 for D (5 bases). CDR3 size: 13 residues. Trimming cost V 6 bases and J 2 bases, with 10 bases left between them. Germline V gene data show CDR1 as MNHEY and CDR2 as SVGAGI. The CDR3 sequence: CASRTGTNYGYTF. CDR3 sequence (DNA): TGTGCCAGCAGAACCGGGACCAACTATGGCTACACCTTC.

The chain is built from TRBV6-5 and TRBJ2-2; the D gene is possibly TRBD1 (6 bases). Per germline, CDR1 MNHEY and CDR2 SVGAGI. V gave up 4 bases and J gave up 6 bases, with 12 bases separating them. The CDR3 spans 14 residues. CDR3 region: CASSLTQGSGELFF. The DNA for the CDR3 is TGTGCCAGCAGTTTAACGCAGGGGTCCGGGGAGCTGTTTTTT.

In this sample, this clone turned up once. The rearrangement links TRBV11-2 to TRBJ2-7; the D gene could be TRBD1 or TRBD2 (6 bases each). V was clipped by 3 bases and J by 4 bases, with 16 bases between them. Germline values: CDR1 SGHAT, CDR2 FQNNGV. The CDR3 length is 15 residues. CDR3 in DNA: TGTGCCAGCAGCTTTGCCGATAGGGGGGAATACGAGCAGTACTTC. Amino acid sequence: CASSFADRGEYEQYF.

The genes are TRBV30 and TRBJ1-5, with TRBD1 identical over 7 bases. V shed 6 bases and J 5 bases; nucleotides not matched to a gene: 10. This CDR3 has 14 amino acids. Germline V CDR1 and CDR2: GTSNPN, SVGIG (reference sequence). Here the CDR3 DNA reads TGTGCCTGTCAAGGGGGCGGATCGGATCAGCCCCAGCATTTT. This sequence encodes CACQGGGSDQPQHF.

V and J are TRBV6-2 or TRBV6-3 and TRBJ2-5; no clear D. V lost 6 bases and J lost 2, with 16 bases in between. The CDR3 loop spans 15 amino acids. CDR1 and CDR2 (germline): MNHEY, SVGEGT. The CDR3 coding sequence is TGTGCCAGCAGCTCCTACAACCGCCTTCAAGAGACCCAGTACTTC. It is translated as CASSSYNRLQETQYF.

The chain carries TRBV11-2 and TRBJ2-4, with D perhaps given as TRBD1 or TRBD2 (5 bases each). CDR1 and CDR2 from the germline V gene are SGHAT and FQNNGV. Trimming shortened V by 3 bases and J by 8 bases, and 17 bases separated the two germline ends. The CDR3 has 15 residues. The CDR3 here is CASSLRPGTFDIQYF. DNA for the CDR3: TGTGCCAGCAGCTTGCGGCCCGGGACCTTCGACATTCAGTACTTC.

The V call is TRBV10-3, the J call TRBJ1-4, with D hard to call. The germline V and J ends were trimmed by 5 bases and 10 bases, with 11 bases remaining between them. The germline gives CDR1 ENHRY, CDR2 SYGVKD. The length of the CDR3 is 12 residues. CDR3 coding DNA: TGTGCCATCAGTCAGCAGTGGGGAAAACTGTTTTTT. It is translated as CAISQQWGKLFF.

This chain links TRBV5-1 with TRBJ1-2; 9 positions agree with TRBD1. Trimming removed 1 base from V and 8 bases from J; junction bases left unmatched: 12. The CDR3 runs 16 residues. CDR1 SGHRS and CDR2 YFSETQ come from the germline V gene. CDR3 bases: TGCGCCAGCAGCTTGAACGGACAGGGGCCCCCTCGCGGCTACACCTTC. The encoded protein is CASSLNGQGPPRGYTF.

V usage is TRBV6-5 and J usage is TRBJ1-3; no reliable D call. This CDR3 contains 15 residues. V was cut by 5 bases and J by 2 bases, with 13 bases left in between. Looked up from germline, CDR1 is MNHEY and CDR2 is SVGAGI. The CDR3 nucleotides are TGTGCCAGCAGTCGAGAACCTGGGGCTGGAAACACCATATATTTT. Translating it yields CASSREPGAGNTIYF.

The chain recombines TRBV4-1 with TRBJ2-5; TRBD2 agrees at 13 bases. The CDR3 is 16 residues long. Trimming took 3 bases from V and 2 from J; bases not matched to a gene: 3. Germline V gives CDR1 MGHRA, CDR2 YSYEKL. The CDR3 nucleotides are TGCGCCAGCAGCCAGGCACTAGCGGGGGGGCAAGAGACCCAGTACTTC. Protein sequence: CASSQALAGGQETQYF.

The CDR3 spells CASSPTTGGGSPLHF. The CDR3 DNA reads TGTGCCAGCAGTCCAACGACAGGGGGGGGTTCACCCCTCCACTTT. The rearrangement joins TRBV6-5 to TRBJ1-6; 9 bases map to TRBD1. CDR1 is MNHEY, CDR2 SVGAGI, per germline. V shed 5 bases and J 9 bases; nucleotides not matched to a gene: 8. CDR3 length: 15 residues.

The table lists this clone with a count of one. The gene calls are TRBV19 and TRBJ2-7; D unresolved. Germline V lookup: CDR1 LNHDA, CDR2 SQIVND (reference sequence). Trimming removed 3 bases at V and 3 bases at J, with 15 bases between. This CDR3 comprises 15 residues. CDR3 protein: CASSMPGRIVYEQYF. Here the CDR3 DNA reads TGTGCCAGTAGTATGCCAGGCCGTATTGTCTACGAGCAGTACTTC.

The rearrangement uses TRBV29-1 and TRBJ2-7; D is unresolved. The CDR3 consists of 11 residues. The V and J ends lost 6 bases and 8 bases respectively, with 14 bases between them. Germline CDR1 SQVTM, CDR2 ANQGSEA. This CDR3 is CSVAHEGQQYF. In DNA form, the CDR3 reads TGCAGCGTGGCACACGAAGGGCAGCAGTACTTC.

The chain recombines TRBV27 with TRBJ2-7, with D possibly being TRBD1 (5 bases). V was trimmed by 1 base and J by 2 bases, leaving 12 bases between them. Germline CDR1 and CDR2: MNHEY and SMNVEV (reference sequence). This CDR3 contains 15 residues. The CDR3 DNA follows: TGTGCCAGCAGTTTATTGGGCAGGGTGACCTACGAGCAGTACTTC. Translating it yields CASSLLGRVTYEQYF.

J is TRBJ2-7 and V is TRBV6-5; 7 bases match TRBD1. V trimming: 7 bases; J trimming: 0 bases; junction bases outside the gene matches: 6. This CDR3 comprises 14 residues. Looked up from germline, CDR1 is MNHEY and CDR2 is SVGAGI. The CDR3 loop reads CASTLGQASYEQYF. The CDR3 DNA follows: TGTGCCAGCACTCTTGGACAGGCCTCCTACGAGCAGTACTTC.

The J gene is TRBJ2-7, the V gene TRBV5-1, with 7 bases lining up with TRBD1. CDR1 is SGHRS and CDR2 is YFSETQ in the germline V gene. This CDR3 spans 15 amino acids. V lost 3 bases and J lost 3; bases outside the gene matches: 9. The CDR3 nucleotides read TGCGCCAGCAGCTCTACAGGGGCCAAGCACTACGAGCAGTACTTC. It codes for CASSSTGAKHYEQYF.

The J gene is TRBJ1-3, the V gene TRBV19; D is ambiguous. The germline V gene has CDR1 LNHDA and CDR2 SQIVND (reference sequence). This CDR3 region has 13 residues. V was trimmed by 5 bases and J by 4 bases, leaving 9 bases between them. In nucleotides, the CDR3 is TGTGCCAGTAGTGTCGGGGTCGGAAACACCATATATTTT. Encoded protein: CASSVGVGNTIYF.

The chain links TRBV7-2 to TRBJ2-5; 7 nucleotides align to TRBD1. From germline, CDR1 is SGHTA and CDR2 FQGNSA. The CDR3 sequence is 13 residues long. Unmatched junction bases numbered 4, after V lost 4 bases and J lost 5 bases. CDR3 loop: CASSSDRVETQYF. DNA for the CDR3: TGTGCCAGCAGCTCCGACAGGGTGGAGACCCAGTACTTC.

This sequence joins TRBV28 and TRBJ1-1; D is undetermined. This CDR3 has 12 residues. Germline CDR1 reads MDHEN; CDR2 reads SYDVKM. Trimming took off 3 bases at V and 1 base at J, with 3 bases between the two ends. The CDR3 DNA reads TGTGCCAGCAGTTTCGCGAACACTGAAGCTTTCTTT. It codes for CASSFANTEAFF. The full variable domain, with the rest looked up from reference TRBV28 and TRBJ1-1, is DVKVTQSSRYLVKRTGEKVFLECVQDMDHENMFWYRQDPGLGLRLIYFSYDVKMKEKGDIPEGYSVSREKKERFSLILESASTNQTSMYLCASSFANTEAFFGQGTRLTVV.

V usage is TRBV5-1 and J usage is TRBJ2-3, with TRBD2 identical over 8 bases. The CDR3 is 14 residues long. V lost 3 bases, J lost 6 bases, and 6 bases stayed unmatched. The germline CDR1 and CDR2 sequences are SGHRS and YFSETQ. CDR3 bases: TGCGCCAGCAGCTCCAGGACTAGCTTGGATACGCAGTATTTT. Its translation: CASSSRTSLDTQYF.

The chain carries TRBV28 and TRBJ1-5; 12 positions match TRBD1. There are 18 residues in the CDR3. Germline CDR1 and CDR2: MDHEN and SYDVKM. The J segment lost 6 bases and the V segment lost 6 bases, leaving 15 bases of the junction unmatched. The CDR3 coding sequence is TGTGCCAGCAGCCTTCTTCCCCAGGGACAGGGGGCGCGTCAGCCCCAGCATTTT. It encodes CASSLLPQGQGARQPQHF.

The rearrangement joins TRBV5-1 to TRBJ1-5; a possible D gene is TRBD1 (5 bases). The CDR3 sequence is 15 residues long. CDR1 is SGHRS and CDR2 is YFSETQ in the germline V gene. V dropped 4 bases and J dropped 3 bases, with 14 bases sitting between them. The CDR3 DNA sequence: TGCGCCAGCAGCCCGACGGGGGAATACAATCAGCCCCAGCATTTT. Its translation: CASSPTGEYNQPQHF.

This clone was picked up one time. The V gene is TRBV30, the J gene TRBJ2-5; D is unclear. The V and J ends lost 2 bases and 1 base respectively, with 5 bases between them. This CDR3 contains 12 residues. CDR1 is GTSNPN and CDR2 is SVGIG in the germline V gene (reference sequence). CDR3: CAWSRIQETQYF. As DNA, the CDR3 is TGTGCCTGGAGTCGAATCCAAGAGACCCAGTACTTC. Variable domain in full (rest from reference TRBV30 and TRBJ2-5): SQTIHQWPATLVQPVGSPLSLECTVEGTSNPNLYWYRQAAGRGLQLLFYSVGIGQISSEVPQNLSASRPQDRQFILSSKKLLLSDSGFYLCAWSRIQETQYFGPGTRLLVL.

The chain is built from TRBV7-6 and TRBJ2-6; no reliable D call. V lost 1 base and J lost 0, with 4 bases in between. This CDR3 contains 15 residues. Germline-derived CDR1 and CDR2 are SGHVS and FNYEAQ. CDR3 residues: CASSLEGSGANVLTF. The CDR3 DNA sequence: TGTGCCAGCAGCTTAGAGGGCTCTGGGGCCAACGTCCTGACTTTC.

This rearrangement joins TRBV19 to TRBJ2-2, with 9 bases that match TRBD1. With V trimmed by 5 bases and J by 5 bases, 6 bases remained unmatched. CDR1 and CDR2 from the germline V gene are LNHDA and SQIVND (reference sequence). The CDR3 contains 15 residues. In DNA, the CDR3 is TGTGCCAGTAGTCCCGGGACAGGGTTGACCGGGGAGCTGTTTTTT. This sequence encodes CASSPGTGLTGELFF. Full variable domain (remainder filled in from reference TRBV19 and TRBJ2-2): DGGITQSPKYLFRKEGQNVTLSCEQNLNHDAMYWYRQDPGQGLRLIYYSQIVNDFQKGDIAEGYSVSREKKESFPLTVTSAQKNPTAFYLCASSPGTGLTGELFFGEGSRLTVL.

V and J are TRBV12-3 or TRBV12-4 and TRBJ2-7; 7 bases match TRBD2. J gave up 7 bases and V 3 bases, and 6 bases lay outside the gene matches. The CDR3 length is 13 residues. CDR3: CASSLGGVREQYF. The CDR3 nucleotides read TGTGCCAGCAGTTTGGGGGGGGTGAGGGAGCAGTACTTC.